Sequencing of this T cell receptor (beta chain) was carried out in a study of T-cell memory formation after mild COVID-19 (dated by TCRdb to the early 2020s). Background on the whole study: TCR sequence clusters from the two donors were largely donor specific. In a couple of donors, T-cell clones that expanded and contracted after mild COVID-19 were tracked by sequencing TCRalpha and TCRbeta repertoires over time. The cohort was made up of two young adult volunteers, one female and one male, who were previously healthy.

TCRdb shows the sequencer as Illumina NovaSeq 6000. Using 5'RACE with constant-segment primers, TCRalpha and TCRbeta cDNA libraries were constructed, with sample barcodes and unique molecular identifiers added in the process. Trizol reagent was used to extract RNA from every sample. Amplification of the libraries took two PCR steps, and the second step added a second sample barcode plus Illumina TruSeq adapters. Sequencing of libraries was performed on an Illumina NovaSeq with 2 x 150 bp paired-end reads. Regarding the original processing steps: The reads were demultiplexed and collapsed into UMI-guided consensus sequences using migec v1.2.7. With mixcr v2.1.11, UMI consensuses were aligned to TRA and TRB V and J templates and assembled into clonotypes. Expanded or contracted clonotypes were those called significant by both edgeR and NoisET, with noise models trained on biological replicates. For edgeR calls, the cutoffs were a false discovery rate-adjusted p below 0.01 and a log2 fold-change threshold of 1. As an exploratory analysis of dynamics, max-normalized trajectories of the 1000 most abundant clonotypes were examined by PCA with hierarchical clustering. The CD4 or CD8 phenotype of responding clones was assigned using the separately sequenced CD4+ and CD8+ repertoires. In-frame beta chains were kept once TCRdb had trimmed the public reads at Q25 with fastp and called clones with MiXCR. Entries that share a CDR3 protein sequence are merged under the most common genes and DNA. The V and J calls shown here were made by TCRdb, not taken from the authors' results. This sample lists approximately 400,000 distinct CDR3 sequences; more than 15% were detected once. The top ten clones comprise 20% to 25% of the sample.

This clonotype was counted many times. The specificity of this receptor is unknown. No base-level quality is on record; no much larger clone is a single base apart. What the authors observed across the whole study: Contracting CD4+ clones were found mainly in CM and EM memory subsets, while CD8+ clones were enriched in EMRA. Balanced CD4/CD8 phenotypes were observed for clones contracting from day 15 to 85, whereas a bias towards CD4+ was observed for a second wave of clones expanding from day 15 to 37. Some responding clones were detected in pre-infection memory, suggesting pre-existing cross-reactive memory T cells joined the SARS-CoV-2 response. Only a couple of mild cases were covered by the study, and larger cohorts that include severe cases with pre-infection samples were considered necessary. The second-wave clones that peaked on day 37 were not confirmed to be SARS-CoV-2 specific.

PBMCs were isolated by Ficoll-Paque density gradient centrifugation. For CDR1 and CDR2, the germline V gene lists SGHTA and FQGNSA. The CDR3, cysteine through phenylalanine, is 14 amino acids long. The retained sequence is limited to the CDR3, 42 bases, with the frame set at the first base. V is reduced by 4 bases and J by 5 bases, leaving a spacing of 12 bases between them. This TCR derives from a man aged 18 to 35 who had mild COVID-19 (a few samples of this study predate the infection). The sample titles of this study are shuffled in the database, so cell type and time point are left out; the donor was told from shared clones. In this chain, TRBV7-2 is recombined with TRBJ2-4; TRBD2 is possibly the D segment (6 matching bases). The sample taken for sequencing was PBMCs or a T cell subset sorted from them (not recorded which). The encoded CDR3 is CASSWDGGENIQYF. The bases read TGTGCCAGCAGCTGGGACGGGGGAGAAAACATTCAGTACTTC.